The 21 T cell receptor beta chains listed next were all sequenced from one sample in a study of cytomegalovirus exposure and HLA in healthy donors. PCR primers comprised 60 Vbeta and 13 Jbeta primers. Data came from immunoSEQ multiplex PCR; TCRdb stores just in-frame clones and leaves some out. The sample has about 170,000 clones; approximately 86% are singletons. The sample consisted of PBMCs. These receptors came from a male donor in good health and CMV-seronegative.

This sequence joins TRBV6-6 and TRBJ1-2, with 10 bases fitting TRBD1. Looked up from germline, CDR1 is MNHNY and CDR2 is SVGAGI (reference sequence). The trim removed 6 bases at V and 0 bases at J, leaving 7 bases unmatched. The CDR3 length is 16 residues. CDR3 region: CASRVRDRGANYGYTF. As DNA, the CDR3 is TGTGCCAGCAGAGTCCGGGACAGGGGAGCTAACTATGGCTACACCTTC.

The CDR3 nucleotides read TGTGCCAGCAGCATCATTTTCGGGGGACAGAGTAATTCACCCCTCCACTTT. Encoded protein: CASSIIFGGQSNSPLHF. The chain has TRBV11-2 and TRBJ1-6; 7 bases are a match to TRBD1. Germline assignment: CDR1 SGHAT and CDR2 FQNNGV. The CDR3 extends over 17 amino acids. The V and J ends lost 5 bases and 6 bases, in that order; junction bases with no gene match: 13.

This chain links TRBV7-9 with TRBJ2-7, with TRBD2 matching 13 bases. Germline V lookup: CDR1 SEHNR, CDR2 FQNEAQ (reference sequence). V gave up 7 bases and J gave up 2 bases; unmatched junction bases: 8. The CDR3 length is 16 residues. CDR3 in DNA: TGTGCCAGCACTTCGACTAGCGGGAGGTTCACCTACGAGCAGTACTTC. Encoded protein: CASTSTSGRFTYEQYF.

In its sample, this clone was seen once. This chain joins TRBV7-3 and TRBJ1-1, with D hard to call. Trimming pared 4 bases from V and 1 base from J, leaving 7 bases between. The germline CDR1 and CDR2 sequences are SGHTA and FQGTGA. The CDR3 spans 13 residues. The CDR3 here is CASSSGRNTEAFF. CDR3 coding DNA: TGTGCCAGCAGCTCAGGCAGGAACACTGAAGCTTTCTTT.

The V and J genes are TRBV4-2 and TRBJ2-7; 7 bases map to TRBD2. The junction had 2 bases not matched to a gene; V was cut back by 0 bases and J by 0 bases. Germline CDR1 and CDR2: LGHNA and YNFKEQ. The CDR3 runs to 15 residues. CDR3 DNA: TGTGCCAGCAGCCAAGACGCTAGCGGCTCCTACGAGCAGTACTTC. This sequence encodes CASSQDASGSYEQYF.

CDR3 in amino acids: CASSGGGLAETQYF. The CDR3 nucleotides are TGTGCCAGCAGCGGCGGGGGACTAGCTGAGACCCAGTACTTC. The chain combines TRBV5-4 with TRBJ2-5, with 9 bases lining up with TRBD2. Germline V lookup: CDR1 SGHNT, CDR2 YYREEE (reference sequence). V was clipped by 4 bases and J by 5 bases; unmatched bases: 6. This CDR3 comprises 14 residues. The entire variable domain, with the rest obtained from reference TRBV5-4 and TRBJ2-5, is as follows: ETGVTQSPTHLIKTRGQQVTLRCSSQSGHNTVSWYQQALGQGPQFIFQYYREEENGRGNFPPRFSGLQFPNYSSELNVNALELDDSALYLCASSGGGLAETQYFGPGTRLLVL.

The chain has TRBV19 and TRBJ1-1, with D tentatively TRBD1 (5 bases). The CDR3 consists of 12 residues. The germline V gene encodes CDR1 LNHDA and CDR2 SQIVND (reference sequence). V was pared by 2 bases and J by 4 bases, with 5 bases between. The CDR3 spells CASSIQGTEAFF. DNA of the CDR3: TGTGCCAGTAGTATACAGGGCACTGAAGCTTTCTTT.

The chain has TRBV29-1 and TRBJ1-2; D is possibly TRBD1 (6 bases). CDR3 length: 12 residues. Germline values: CDR1 SQVTM, CDR2 ANQGSEA. V was pared by 3 bases and J by 6 bases, with 11 bases between. In nucleotides, the CDR3 is TGCAGCGTTGACAGGGGTAGGGATGGCTACACCTTC. Amino acid sequence: CSVDRGRDGYTF.

J is TRBJ1-2 and V is TRBV2; TRBD1 matches at 9 bases. Looked up from germline, CDR1 is SNHLY and CDR2 is FYNNEI. The V and J ends lost 6 bases and 3 bases, in that order; junction bases with no gene match: 8. CDR3 size: 15 residues. Here the CDR3 reads CASSAGQGIDYGYTF. The CDR3 DNA sequence: TGTGCCAGCAGCGCCGGACAGGGGATCGACTATGGCTACACCTTC.

This sequence joins TRBV9 and TRBJ2-5; D ambiguous. The CDR3 loop spans 12 amino acids. Germline V gene data show CDR1 as SGDLS and CDR2 as YYNGEE. Trimming left V 3 bases short and J 5 bases short, with 8 bases between. The CDR3 sequence is CASSDTLETQYF. CDR3 coding DNA: TGTGCCAGCAGCGACACGTTGGAGACCCAGTACTTC.

The chain has TRBV6-1 and TRBJ1-6; TRBD1 agrees at 7 bases. The V gene's germline CDR1 is MNHNS and CDR2 SASEGT. This CDR3 region has 15 residues. J lost 6 bases, V lost 4 bases, and 6 bases had no gene match. The CDR3 region is CASSVPDRVNSPLHF. The CDR3 coding sequence is TGTGCCAGCAGTGTTCCTGACAGGGTTAATTCACCCCTCCACTTT.

The chain joins TRBV27 to TRBJ1-5, with D possibly TRBD1 on 6 matching bases. The germline CDR1 and CDR2 sequences are MNHEY and SMNVEV (reference sequence). This CDR3 has 17 amino acids. The V and J ends lost 3 bases and 6 bases respectively, with 21 bases between them. The CDR3: CASSFPRVGGPGQPQHF. CDR3 bases: TGTGCCAGCAGTTTCCCCCGAGTCGGGGGGCCGGGTCAGCCCCAGCATTTT.

V is TRBV27 and J is TRBJ1-1; 10 positions match TRBD1. CDR3 length: 17 residues. CDR1 and CDR2 from the germline V gene are MNHEY and SMNVEV (reference sequence). Trimming removed 11 bases from V and 4 bases from J; junction bases left unmatched: 19. The DNA for the CDR3 is TGTGCCTCCACAACCCCTTGGACAGGGGGGGTGGGCACTGAAGCTTTCTTT. Translation gives CASTTPWTGGVGTEAFF.

The rearrangement uses TRBV19 and TRBJ2-1; D gene ambiguous. V was shortened by 3 bases and J by 7 bases, with 13 bases between the two germline ends. Germline V gene lookup returns CDR1 LNHDA and CDR2 SQIVND (reference sequence). This CDR3 has 14 amino acids. For the CDR3, the DNA is TGTGCCAGTAGTATCCTACCTTCTATGAATGAGCAGTTCTTC. Encoded protein: CASSILPSMNEQFF.

The chain carries TRBV10-3 and TRBJ2-3; D may be TRBD1 (6 bases). In germline, CDR1 is ENHRY, CDR2 SYGVKD. Trimming stripped 4 bases from V and 2 bases from J, with 10 bases between. This CDR3 contains 14 residues. CDR3 amino acids: CAISGTAYTDTQYF. Here the CDR3 DNA reads TGTGCCATCAGTGGGACAGCATACACAGATACGCAGTATTTT.

The CDR3 protein is CASSPLQGADTQYF. In nucleotides, the CDR3 is TGTGCCAGCTCACCCCTACAGGGGGCAGATACGCAGTATTTT. The J gene is TRBJ2-3, the V gene TRBV18, with 8 positions matching TRBD1. CDR3 length equals 14 residues. From germline, CDR1 is KGHSH and CDR2 LQKENI. Losses at the gene ends were 3 bases for V and 4 bases for J; bases not matched to a gene: 3. The whole variable domain, remainder taken from reference TRBV18 and TRBJ2-3, is NAGVMQNPRHLVRRRGQEARLRCSPMKGHSHVYWYRQLPEEGLKFMVYLQKENIIDESGMPKERFSAEFPKEGPSILRIQQVVRGDSAAYFCASSPLQGADTQYFGPGTRLTVL.

The chain couples TRBV10-3 to TRBJ2-3; 9 nucleotides match TRBD2. The CDR3 length is 13 residues. From germline, CDR1 is ENHRY and CDR2 SYGVKD. V trimming: 5 bases; J trimming: 8 bases; junction bases outside the gene matches: 5. CDR3 protein: CAISSGGPGTQYF. The CDR3 DNA follows: TGTGCCATCAGTAGCGGGGGGCCGGGTACGCAGTATTTT.

This clone was counted a single time. The junction does not match germline at one end; this may be a read error. This chain connects TRBV7-9 to TRBJ1-4; 11 nucleotides align to TRBD1. The CDR3 loop spans 16 amino acids. In germline, CDR1 is SEHNR, CDR2 FQNEAQ (reference sequence). In DNA, the CDR3 is TGTTCCAGCAGCTTTCGCTGGGGACAGGGGGATGAAAAACTGTTTTTT. Translating gives CSSSFRWGQGDEKLFF.

This clone was seen a handful of times. The V gene is TRBV6-6, the J gene TRBJ1-5, with D unclear. V was shortened by 5 bases and J by 5 bases, with 16 bases between the two germline ends. CDR3 size: 15 residues. Per germline, CDR1 MNHNY and CDR2 SVGAGI (reference sequence). In DNA, the CDR3 is TGTGCCAGCAGTGACCCGGGGAGGGCGCATCAGCCCCAGCATTTT. It yields the protein CASSDPGRAHQPQHF.

The chain joins TRBV18 to TRBJ2-1; D is perhaps TRBD1 (6 bases). This CDR3 has 16 amino acids. V was shortened by 0 bases and J by 6 bases, with 15 bases between the two germline ends. The germline gives CDR1 KGHSH, CDR2 LQKENI. In DNA, the CDR3 is TGTGCCAGCTCACCACCGTCACAGGGTGGTGCCAATGAGCAGTTCTTC. Translating gives CASSPPSQGGANEQFF. Complete variable domain (other parts from reference TRBV18 and TRBJ2-1): NAGVMQNPRHLVRRRGQEARLRCSPMKGHSHVYWYRQLPEEGLKFMVYLQKENIIDESGMPKERFSAEFPKEGPSILRIQQVVRGDSAAYFCASSPPSQGGANEQFFGPGTRLTVL.

The V and J genes are TRBV6-1 and TRBJ2-5; 8 bases fit TRBD2. CDR1 MNHNS and CDR2 SASEGT come from the germline V gene. The trim removed 4 bases at V and 5 bases at J, leaving 12 bases unmatched. This CDR3 region has 16 residues. CDR3 coding DNA: TGTGCCAGCAGTGCACCAGGCGGGGGGTTTTTTGAGACCCAGTACTTC. Translation: CASSAPGGGFFETQYF.